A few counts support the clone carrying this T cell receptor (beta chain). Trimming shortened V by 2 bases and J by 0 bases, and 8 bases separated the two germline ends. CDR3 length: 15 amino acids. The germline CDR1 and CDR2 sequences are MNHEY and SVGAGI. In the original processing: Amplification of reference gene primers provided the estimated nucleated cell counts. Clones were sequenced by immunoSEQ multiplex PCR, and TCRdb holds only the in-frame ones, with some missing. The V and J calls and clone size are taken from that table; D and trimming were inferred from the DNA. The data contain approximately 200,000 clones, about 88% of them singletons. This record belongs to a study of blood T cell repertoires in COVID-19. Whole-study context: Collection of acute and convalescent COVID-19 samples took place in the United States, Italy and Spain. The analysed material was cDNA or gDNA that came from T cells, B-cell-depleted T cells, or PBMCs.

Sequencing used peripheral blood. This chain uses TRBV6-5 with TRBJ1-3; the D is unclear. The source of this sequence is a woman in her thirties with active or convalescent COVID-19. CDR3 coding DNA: TGTGCCAGCAGTTACGAGGCAGCCTCTGGAAACACCATATATTTT. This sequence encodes CASSYEAASGNTIYF.